Each of the 2 T cell receptor beta chains below was sequenced from the same sample in a study of CD8 T cells in Susac syndrome. Random hexamers were used to reverse transcribe an amount of about 0.5 to 1 ug RNA. TCRdb processed the immunoSEQ multiplex PCR reads anew with MiXCR; each CDR3 protein has one entry. The sample shows over 15,000 distinct CDR3 sequences, 95% of them seen only once. Material for sequencing was CD8+ T cells from PBMCs. These receptors originate from a human donor in good health.

This chain connects TRBV5-1 to TRBJ2-3, with 12 bases fitting TRBD2. V was pared by 0 bases and J by 2 bases, with 13 bases of the junction left unmatched. Germline assignment: CDR1 SGHRS and CDR2 YFSETQ. The CDR3 totals 20 residues. CDR3 region: CASSLGPPTSGSDHTDTQYF. As DNA, the CDR3 is TGCGCCAGCAGCTTGGGGCCCCCGACTAGCGGGAGTGACCACACAGATACGCAGTATTTT.

The J gene is TRBJ1-2, the V gene TRBV19; 8 nucleotides agree with TRBD1. The CDR3 totals 17 residues. After removal of 7 bases from V and 1 base from J, the junction contained 14 bases not matched to a gene. Germline CDR1 and CDR2: LNHDA and SQIVND (reference sequence). CDR3 sequence reads: CASTDWVGTGNNYGYTF. The CDR3 nucleotides read TGTGCCAGTACCGACTGGGTGGGGACAGGAAATAACTATGGCTACACCTTC.